The present T cell receptor (beta chain) was sequenced within a study of blood T cells in healthy people across ages. The sample holds a few counts of this clonotype. A second PCR, run for about 7 to 11 cycles, used a sample-barcoded 5' primer plus a J-beta primer mix. TCRdb reanalysed the 5' RACE reads using MiXCR and keeps one entry per CDR3 protein. The sample lists over a million distinct CDR3 sequences, 35% to 55% occurring once. Those donating, healthy Caucasian individuals from Russia, were aged 6 to 90. Each donor gave approximately 9.7 milliliters of peripheral blood. The amount of total RNA extracted per sample was at least 5.5 micrograms. The CDR3 is made up of 15 amino acids. The germline V gene encodes CDR1 PRHDT and CDR2 FYEKMQ (reference sequence). V dropped 2 bases and J dropped 1 base, with 9 bases sitting between them.

Sequenced input: blood. V and J are TRBV13 and TRBJ2-4; D remains ambiguous. This receptor was taken from a woman aged 60-70 years in good health. The CDR3: CASSLRLGAKNIQYF. The CDR3 DNA sequence: TGTGCCAGCAGCTTAAGGTTGGGGGCCAAAAACATTCAGTACTTC. Using reference TRBV13 and TRBJ2-4 for the parts outside the CDR3, the full variable domain is AAGVIQSPRHLIKEKRETATLKCYPIPRHDTVYWYQQGPGQDPQFLISFYEKMQSDKGSIPDRFSAQQFSDYHSELNMSSLELGDSALYFCASSLRLGAKNIQYFGAGTRLSVL.